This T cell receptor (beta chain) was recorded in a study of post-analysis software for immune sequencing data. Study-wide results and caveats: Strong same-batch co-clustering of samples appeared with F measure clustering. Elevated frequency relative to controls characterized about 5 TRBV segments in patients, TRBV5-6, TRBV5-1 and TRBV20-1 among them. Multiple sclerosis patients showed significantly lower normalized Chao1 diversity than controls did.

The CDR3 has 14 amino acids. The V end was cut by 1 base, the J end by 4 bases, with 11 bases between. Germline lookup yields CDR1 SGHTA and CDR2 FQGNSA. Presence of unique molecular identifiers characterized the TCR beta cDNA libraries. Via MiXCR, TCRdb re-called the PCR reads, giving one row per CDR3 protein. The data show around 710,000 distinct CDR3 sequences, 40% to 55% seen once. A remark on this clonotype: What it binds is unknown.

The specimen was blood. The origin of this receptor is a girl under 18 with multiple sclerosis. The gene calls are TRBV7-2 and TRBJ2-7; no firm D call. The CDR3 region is CASSLEPLGYEQYF. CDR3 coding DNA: TGTGCCAGCAGCTTAGAACCATTAGGATACGAGCAGTACTTC. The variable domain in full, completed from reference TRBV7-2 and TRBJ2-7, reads GAGVSQSPSNKVTEKGKDVELRCDPISGHTALYWYRQSLGQGLEFLIYFQGNSAPDKSGLPSDRFSAERTGGSVSTLTIQRTQQEDSAVYLCASSLEPLGYEQYFGPGTRLTVT.